The present T cell receptor (beta chain) was sequenced within a study of blood T cell repertoires in COVID-19. Across the study: Italy, Spain and the United States were the sources of the convalescent and acute COVID-19 samples.

As originally analysed: Cell counts per sample came from amplifying reference gene primers. Some clones are missing from TCRdb's copy, which holds only in-frame ones; the method was immunoSEQ multiplex PCR. D and trimming were read from the DNA, whereas the V and J calls and clone size are those reported in that table. The table records 68,000 or so clones, about 86% of them present only once. Trimming shortened V by 5 bases and J by 4 bases, and 16 bases separated the two germline ends. CDR3 length: 15 residues. Germline-derived CDR1 and CDR2 are SGHNT and YYREEE (reference sequence). The source of this sequence is a man aged 45-65 years with acute or convalescent COVID-19. The chain couples TRBV5-4 to TRBJ1-3; possibly TRBD1 for D (5 bases). Sequencing was performed on peripheral blood. The CDR3 DNA is TGTGCCAGCAGTCTGGGGGGGACCCCCGGAAACACCATATATTTT. Its translation is CASSLGGTPGNTIYF.